The subject of this entry is one T cell receptor beta chain. This sample was taken from a study of blood T cell repertoires in COVID-19. Germline V gene data show CDR1 as SGHTA and CDR2 as FQGNSA. V was clipped by 1 base and J by 11 bases; unmatched bases: 6. CDR3 length: 14 residues. TCRdb's copy holds only in-frame clones and misses some; the assay was immunoSEQ multiplex PCR. The repertoire includes some 64,000 clones, around 70% of them detected once, and 4% to 5% sits in the top ten. Sequencing input: peripheral blood. This TCR came from a woman in her seventies with COVID-19, enrolled during active disease. The chain couples TRBV7-2 to TRBJ1-5; TRBD1 matches at 9 bases. CDR3 coding DNA: TGTGCCAGCAGCTTAGTAAGGGACAGGGCAGCCCAGCATTTT. This encodes CASSLVRDRAAQHF.